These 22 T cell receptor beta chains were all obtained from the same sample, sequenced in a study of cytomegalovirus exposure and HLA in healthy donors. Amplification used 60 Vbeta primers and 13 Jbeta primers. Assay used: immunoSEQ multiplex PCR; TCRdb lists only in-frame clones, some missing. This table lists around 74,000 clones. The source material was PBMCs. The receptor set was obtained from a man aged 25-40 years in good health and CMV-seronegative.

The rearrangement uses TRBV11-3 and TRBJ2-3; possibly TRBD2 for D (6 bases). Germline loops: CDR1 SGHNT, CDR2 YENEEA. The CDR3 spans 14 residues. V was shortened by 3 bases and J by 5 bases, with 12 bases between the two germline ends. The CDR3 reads CASSFQGLLDTQYF. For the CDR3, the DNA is TGTGCCAGCAGCTTCCAAGGACTATTAGATACGCAGTATTTT.

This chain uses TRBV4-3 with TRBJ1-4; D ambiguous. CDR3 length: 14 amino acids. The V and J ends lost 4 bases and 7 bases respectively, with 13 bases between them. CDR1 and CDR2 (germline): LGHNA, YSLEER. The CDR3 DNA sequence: TGCGCCAGCAGCCGACTACTAACGGGTGAAAAACTGTTTTTT. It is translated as CASSRLLTGEKLFF.

CDR3 bases: TGTGCCAGCAGCGTAGGTGGGACAGGGGTTTCACCCCTCCACTTT. Its translation: CASSVGGTGVSPLHF. V and J are TRBV9 and TRBJ1-6; TRBD1 agrees at 10 bases. The J segment lost 9 bases and the V segment lost 0 bases, leaving 3 bases of the junction unmatched. The CDR3 is made up of 15 amino acids. The germline CDR1 and CDR2 sequences are SGDLS and YYNGEE.

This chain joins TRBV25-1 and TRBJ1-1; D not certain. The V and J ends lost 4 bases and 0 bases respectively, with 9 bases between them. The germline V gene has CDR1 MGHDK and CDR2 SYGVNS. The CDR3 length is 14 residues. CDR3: CASSGAAMNTEAFF. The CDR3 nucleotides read TGTGCCAGCAGTGGCGCGGCGATGAACACTGAAGCTTTCTTT.

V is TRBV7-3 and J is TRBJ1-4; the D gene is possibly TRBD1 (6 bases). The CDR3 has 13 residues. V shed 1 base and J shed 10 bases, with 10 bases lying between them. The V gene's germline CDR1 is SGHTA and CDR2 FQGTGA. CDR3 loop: CASSLNRAGKLFF. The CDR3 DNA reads TGTGCCAGCAGCTTAAACAGGGCAGGAAAACTGTTTTTT.

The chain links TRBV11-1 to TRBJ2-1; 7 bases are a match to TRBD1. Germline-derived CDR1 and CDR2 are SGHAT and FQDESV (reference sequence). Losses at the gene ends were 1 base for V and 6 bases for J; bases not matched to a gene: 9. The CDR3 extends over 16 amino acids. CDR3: CASSLGASWDSNEQFF. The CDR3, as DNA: TGTGCCAGCAGCTTAGGAGCGTCTTGGGACAGCAATGAGCAGTTCTTC. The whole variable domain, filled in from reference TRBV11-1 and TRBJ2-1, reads EAEVAQSPRYKITEKSQAVAFWCDPISGHATLYWYRQILGQGPELLVQFQDESVVDDSQLPKDRFSAERLKGVDSTLKIQPAELGDSAMYLCASSLGASWDSNEQFFGPGTRLTVL.

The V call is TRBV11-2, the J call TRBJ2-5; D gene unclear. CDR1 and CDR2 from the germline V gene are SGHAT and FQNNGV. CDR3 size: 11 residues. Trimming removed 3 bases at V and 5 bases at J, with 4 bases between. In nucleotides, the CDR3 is TGTGCCAGCAGCTTCTTGGAGACCCAGTACTTC. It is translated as CASSFLETQYF.

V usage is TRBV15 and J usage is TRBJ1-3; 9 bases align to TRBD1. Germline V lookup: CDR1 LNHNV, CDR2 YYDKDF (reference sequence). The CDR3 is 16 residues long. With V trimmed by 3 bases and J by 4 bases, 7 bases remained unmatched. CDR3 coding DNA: TGTGCCACCAGCAGTAGGGACAGGGCCTTCGGAAACACCATATATTTT. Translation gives CATSSRDRAFGNTIYF.

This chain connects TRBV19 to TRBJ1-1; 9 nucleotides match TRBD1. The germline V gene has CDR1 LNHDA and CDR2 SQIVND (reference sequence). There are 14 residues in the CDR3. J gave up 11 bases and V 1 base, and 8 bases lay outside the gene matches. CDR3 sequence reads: CASSIVGQGKEAFF. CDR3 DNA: TGTGCCAGTAGTATAGTGGGACAGGGAAAGGAGGCTTTCTTT.

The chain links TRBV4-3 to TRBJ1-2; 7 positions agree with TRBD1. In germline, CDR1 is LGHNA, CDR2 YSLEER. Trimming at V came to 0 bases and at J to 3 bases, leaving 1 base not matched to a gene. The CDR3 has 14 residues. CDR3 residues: CASSQDRGYYGYTF. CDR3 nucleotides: TGCGCCAGCAGCCAAGACAGGGGGTACTATGGCTACACCTTC.

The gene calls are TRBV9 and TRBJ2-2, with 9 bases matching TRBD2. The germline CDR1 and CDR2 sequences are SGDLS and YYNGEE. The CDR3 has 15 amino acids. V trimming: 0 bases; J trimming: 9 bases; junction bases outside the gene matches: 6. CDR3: CASSVVGSGSRELFF. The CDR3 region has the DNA TGTGCCAGCAGCGTAGTTGGTAGCGGGAGCAGGGAGCTGTTTTTT. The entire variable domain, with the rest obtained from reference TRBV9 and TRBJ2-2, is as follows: DSGVTQTPKHLITATGQRVTLRCSPRSGDLSVYWYQQSLDQGLQFLIQYYNGEERAKGNILERFSAQQFPDLHSELNLSSLELGDSALYFCASSVVGSGSRELFFGEGSRLTVL.

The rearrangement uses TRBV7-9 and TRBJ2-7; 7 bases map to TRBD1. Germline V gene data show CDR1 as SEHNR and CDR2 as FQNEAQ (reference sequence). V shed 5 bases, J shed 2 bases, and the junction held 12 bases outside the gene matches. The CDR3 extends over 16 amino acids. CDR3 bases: TGTGCCAGCAGCCTAATGACAGGGAAAGGCACCTACGAGCAGTACTTC. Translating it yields CASSLMTGKGTYEQYF.

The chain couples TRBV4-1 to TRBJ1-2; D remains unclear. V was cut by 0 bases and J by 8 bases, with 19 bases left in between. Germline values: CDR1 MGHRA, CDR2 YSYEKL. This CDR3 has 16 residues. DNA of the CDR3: TGCGCCAGCAGCCAAGAGGTAATCGCCGACTATACAGGCTACACCTTC. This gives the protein CASSQEVIADYTGYTF.

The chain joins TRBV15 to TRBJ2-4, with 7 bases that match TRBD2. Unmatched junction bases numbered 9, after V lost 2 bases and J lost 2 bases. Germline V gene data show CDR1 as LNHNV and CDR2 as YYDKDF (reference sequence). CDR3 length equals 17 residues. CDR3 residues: CATSRFGTGGSKNIQYF. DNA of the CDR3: TGTGCCACCAGCAGATTTGGGACCGGGGGGTCCAAAAACATTCAGTACTTC.

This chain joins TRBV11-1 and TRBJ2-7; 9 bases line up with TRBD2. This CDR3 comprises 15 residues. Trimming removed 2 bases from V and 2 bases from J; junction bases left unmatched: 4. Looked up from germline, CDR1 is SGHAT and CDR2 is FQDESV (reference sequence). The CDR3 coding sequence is TGTGCCAGCAGCTTATTGCGGACTAGCGCCTACGAGCAGTACTTC. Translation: CASSLLRTSAYEQYF.

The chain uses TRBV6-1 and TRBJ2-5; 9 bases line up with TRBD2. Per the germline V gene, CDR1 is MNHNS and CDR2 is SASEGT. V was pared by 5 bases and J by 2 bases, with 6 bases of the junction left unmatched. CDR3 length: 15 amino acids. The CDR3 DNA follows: TGTGCCAGCAGTTTCATAGCGGGGGCTCAAGAGACCCAGTACTTC. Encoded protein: CASSFIAGAQETQYF.

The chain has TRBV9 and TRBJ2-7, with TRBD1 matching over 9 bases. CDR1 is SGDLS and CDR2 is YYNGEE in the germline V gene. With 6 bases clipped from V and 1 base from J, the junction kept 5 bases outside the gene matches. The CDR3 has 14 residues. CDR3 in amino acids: CASTRTGESYEQYF. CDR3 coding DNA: TGTGCCAGCACCCGGACAGGGGAGTCCTACGAGCAGTACTTC. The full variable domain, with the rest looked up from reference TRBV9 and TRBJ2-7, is DSGVTQTPKHLITATGQRVTLRCSPRSGDLSVYWYQQSLDQGLQFLIQYYNGEERAKGNILERFSAQQFPDLHSELNLSSLELGDSALYFCASTRTGESYEQYFGPGTRLTVT.

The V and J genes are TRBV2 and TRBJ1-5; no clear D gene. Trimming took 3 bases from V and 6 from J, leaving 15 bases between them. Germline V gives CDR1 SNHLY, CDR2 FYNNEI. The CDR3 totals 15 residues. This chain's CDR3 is CASSEWASFTQPQHF. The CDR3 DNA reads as TGTGCCAGCAGTGAGTGGGCCTCCTTCACTCAGCCCCAGCATTTT.

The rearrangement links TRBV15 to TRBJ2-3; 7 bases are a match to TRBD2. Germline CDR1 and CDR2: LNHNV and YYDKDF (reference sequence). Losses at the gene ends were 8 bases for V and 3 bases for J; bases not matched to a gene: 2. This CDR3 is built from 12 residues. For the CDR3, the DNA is TGTGCCACCGAGGGAGGGACAGATACGCAGTATTTT. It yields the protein CATEGGTDTQYF.

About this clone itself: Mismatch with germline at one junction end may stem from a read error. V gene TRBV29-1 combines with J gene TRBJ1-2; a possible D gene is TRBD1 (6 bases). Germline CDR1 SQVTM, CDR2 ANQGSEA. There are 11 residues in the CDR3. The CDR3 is CSVESTGFNLF. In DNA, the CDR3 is TGCAGCGTTGAATCGACAGGCTTCAACCTCTTC.

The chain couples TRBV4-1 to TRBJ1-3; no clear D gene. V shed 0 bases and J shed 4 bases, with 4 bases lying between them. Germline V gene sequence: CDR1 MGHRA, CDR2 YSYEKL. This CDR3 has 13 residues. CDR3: CASSQDPGNTIYF. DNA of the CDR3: TGCGCCAGCAGCCAAGATCCGGGAAACACCATATATTTT.

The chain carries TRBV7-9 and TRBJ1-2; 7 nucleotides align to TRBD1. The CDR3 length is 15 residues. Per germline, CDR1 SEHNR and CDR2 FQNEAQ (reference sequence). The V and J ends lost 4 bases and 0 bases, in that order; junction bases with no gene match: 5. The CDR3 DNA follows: TGTGCCAGCAGCTCACCCGGGACAGCTAACTATGGCTACACCTTC. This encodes CASSSPGTANYGYTF.